Below, 28 T cell receptor beta chains from the same sample are listed, as sequenced in a study of breast tumors, draining lymph nodes, adjacent tissues. TCRdb fed the multiplex PCR reads into MiXCR, producing one record per CDR3 protein. Of over 9,000 distinct CDR3 sequences listed, 50% to 60% are singletons. The sample consisted of breast tumor tissue. The receptors originated from a female donor with breast cancer. Some clones in this sample may be carry-over from other donors' samples.

V gene TRBV7-6 combines with J gene TRBJ2-7, with 10 bases fitting TRBD1. From germline, CDR1 is SGHVS and CDR2 FNYEAQ. After removal of 1 base from V and 0 bases from J, the junction contained 9 bases not matched to a gene. The CDR3 consists of 18 residues. In DNA, the CDR3 is TGTGCCAGCAGCTTAGAGTGGACAGGGGGTCCTAGCTCCTACGAGCAGTACTTC. This gives the protein CASSLEWTGGPSSYEQYF.

This clonotype is termed medium-sized. The CDR3 DNA is TGTGCCAGCAGCAATGACCGGGACGCCCGGGAGACCCAGTACTTC. Its protein product is CASSNDRDARETQYF. The V and J genes are TRBV9 and TRBJ2-5, with D perhaps being TRBD1 or TRBD2 (5 bases each). Between the trimmed V and J ends, which lost 4 bases and 5 bases, there was a span of 18 bases. CDR1 and CDR2 (germline): SGDLS, YYNGEE. The CDR3 sequence is 15 residues long.

The sample holds many counts of this clonotype. This sequence joins TRBV6-1 and TRBJ2-1; TRBD2 matches at 9 bases. The CDR3 consists of 15 residues. Losses at the gene ends were 8 bases for V and 4 bases for J; bases not matched to a gene: 9. Germline V gene data show CDR1 as MNHNS and CDR2 as SASEGT. This chain's CDR3 is CASAKQRGAYNEQFF. In nucleotides, the CDR3 is TGTGCCAGCGCCAAGCAGCGGGGGGCGTACAATGAGCAGTTCTTC.

This clonotype was seen at least ten times. The rearrangement links TRBV29-1 to TRBJ1-1, with TRBD1 matching over 7 bases. The germline gives CDR1 SQVTM, CDR2 ANQGSEA. J lost 1 base, V lost 7 bases, and 15 bases had no gene match. CDR3 length: 16 amino acids. The CDR3 DNA is TGCAGCGCCCACCAGGGGGGGTCAATATCGAACACTGAAGCTTTCTTT. Translation gives CSAHQGGSISNTEAFF.

The chain employs TRBV4-1 and TRBJ2-2, with TRBD1 matching 10 bases. The length of the CDR3 is 15 residues. Looked up from germline, CDR1 is MGHRA and CDR2 is YSYEKL. Trimming at V came to 8 bases and at J to 4 bases, leaving 7 bases not matched to a gene. CDR3 in DNA: TGCGCCAGCCAAAAGGGGACAGGGGTCACCGGGGAGCTGTTTTTT. Amino acids: CASQKGTGVTGELFF.

The rearrangement joins TRBV7-8 to TRBJ1-4, with a tentative D call TRBD1 (6 bases). This CDR3 contains 15 residues. Germline CDR1 is SGHVS and CDR2 is FQNEAQ. Trimming pared 5 bases from V and 8 bases from J, leaving 18 bases between. CDR3 bases: TGTGCCAGCAGCGTATCAACAGGGAATCGGGAAAAACTGTTTTTT. Encoded protein: CASSVSTGNREKLFF. The complete variable domain, with remaining parts taken from reference TRBV7-8 and TRBJ1-4, reads GAGVSQSPRYKVAKRGQDVALRCDPISGHVSLFWYQQALGQGPEFLTYFQNEAQLDKSGLPSDRFFAERPEGSVSTLKIQRTQQEDSAVYLCASSVSTGNREKLFFGSGTQLSVL.

V gene TRBV19 combines with J gene TRBJ2-3; 14 nucleotides agree with TRBD2. V was clipped by 6 bases and J by 8 bases; unmatched bases: 10. CDR3 length equals 16 residues. Germline CDR1 LNHDA, CDR2 SQIVND (reference sequence). Here the CDR3 reads CASRKSGTSGSGTQYF. CDR3 nucleotide sequence: TGTGCCAGTAGAAAGTCCGGGACTAGCGGGAGTGGTACGCAGTATTTT.

This clonotype was seen a few times. It may be a read error: a sequence one base away is much more abundant. V is TRBV12-3 or TRBV12-4 and J is TRBJ2-3, with D uncertain. The V and J ends lost 6 bases and 2 bases respectively, with 12 bases between them. This CDR3 spans 14 amino acids. The chain's CDR3 is CASSFTEYTDTQYF. The CDR3 DNA reads TGTGCCAGCAGCTTCACCGAATACACAGATACGCAGTATTTT.

V usage is TRBV20-1 and J usage is TRBJ1-5; 7 positions agree with TRBD1. Germline lookup yields CDR1 DFQATT and CDR2 SNEGSKA (reference sequence). The CDR3 extends over 14 amino acids. The J segment lost 5 bases and the V segment lost 7 bases, leaving 11 bases of the junction unmatched. This CDR3 reads CSVTGQEFDQPQHF. CDR3 DNA sequence: TGCAGTGTTACAGGACAGGAGTTTGATCAGCCCCAGCATTTT.

The gene calls are TRBV20-1 and TRBJ2-3; D is undetermined. Germline CDR1 and CDR2: DFQATT and SNEGSKA (reference sequence). CDR3 length: 13 amino acids. Trimming removed 4 bases from V and 0 bases from J, with 8 bases in between. The CDR3 nucleotides are TGCAGTGCTAATATAGGGAGCACAGATACGCAGTATTTT. Protein sequence: CSANIGSTDTQYF.

This clonotype was seen more than once but under ten times. This chain joins TRBV30 and TRBJ2-3, with TRBD2 matching 11 bases. The CDR3 spans 15 residues. Trimming removed 3 bases from V and 5 bases from J; junction bases left unmatched: 7. The germline V gene has CDR1 GTSNPN and CDR2 SVGIG (reference sequence). The CDR3 is CAWSRSSGREDTQYF. DNA for the CDR3: TGTGCCTGGAGCAGGAGTAGCGGGAGGGAAGATACGCAGTATTTT.

The chain joins TRBV29-1 to TRBJ1-4, with D possibly being TRBD1 (6 bases). The length of the CDR3 is 15 residues. Per germline, CDR1 SQVTM and CDR2 ANQGSEA. Trimming left V 4 bases short and J 7 bases short, with 19 bases between. DNA for the CDR3: TGCAGCGTTGCGACAACAAACAGGGAAAGTGAAAAACTGTTTTTT. It specifies CSVATTNRESEKLFF.

This clonotype has just a few counts. The J gene is TRBJ2-5, the V gene TRBV7-9, with 7 bases fitting TRBD2. The germline V gene encodes CDR1 SEHNR and CDR2 FQNEAQ (reference sequence). Trimming cost V 4 bases and J 3 bases; bases outside gene matches: 11. CDR3 size: 16 residues. CDR3 sequence reads: CASSSPGGSHKETQYF. CDR3 coding DNA: TGTGCCAGCAGCTCCCCGGGCGGGAGCCATAAAGAGACCCAGTACTTC. The full variable domain, with the rest looked up from reference TRBV7-9 and TRBJ2-5, is DTGVSQNPRHKITKRGQNVTFRCDPISEHNRLYWYRQTLGQGPEFLTYFQNEAQLEKSRLLSDRFSAERPKGSFSTLEIQRTEQGDSAMYLCASSSPGGSHKETQYFGPGTRLLVL.

This clonotype was counted once. The rearrangement joins TRBV20-1 to TRBJ1-5; maybe TRBD1 (5 bases). This CDR3 region has 24 residues. Germline V gene lookup returns CDR1 DFQATT and CDR2 SNEGSKA (reference sequence). Between the trimmed V and J ends, which lost 6 bases and 0 bases, there was a span of 42 bases. This CDR3 is CSADSSSGVCHTHDALCSNQPQHF. Here the CDR3 DNA reads TGCAGTGCAGACAGCTCCTCTGGGGTTTGCCACACTCATGATGCACTGTGTAGCAATCAGCCCCAGCATTTT.

The V gene is TRBV12-3 or TRBV12-4, the J gene TRBJ2-1; D unresolved. The CDR3 extends over 12 amino acids. V was clipped by 5 bases and J by 8 bases, with 10 bases between them. The CDR3 sequence: CASSPFMDEQFF. DNA of the CDR3: TGTGCCAGCAGTCCGTTTATGGATGAGCAGTTCTTC.

The V gene is TRBV5-1, the J gene TRBJ1-6; TRBD1 matches 7 bases. Germline V CDR1 and CDR2: SGHRS, YFSETQ. V dropped 4 bases and J dropped 13; count of bases not matched to a gene: 11. The CDR3 length is 14 residues. DNA for the CDR3: TGCGCCAGCAGCCCCGGACAGGCCGTGTCCCCCCTCCACTTT. It is translated as CASSPGQAVSPLHF.

CDR3 sequence: CASSYSGGVPYNEQFF. In nucleotides, the CDR3 is TGTGCCAGCAGTTATAGCGGGGGAGTCCCCTACAATGAGCAGTTCTTC. The chain employs TRBV5-5 and TRBJ2-1; TRBD2 agrees at 9 bases. CDR3 length equals 16 residues. Germline V CDR1 and CDR2: SGHKS, YYEKEE (reference sequence). J was trimmed by 2 bases and V by 5 bases; bases with no gene match: 8. The entire variable domain, with the rest obtained from reference TRBV5-5 and TRBJ2-1, is as follows: DAGVTQSPTHLIKTRGQQVTLRCSPISGHKSVSWYQQVLGQGPQFIFQYYEKEERGRGNFPDRFSARQFPNYSSELNVNALLLGDSALYLCASSYSGGVPYNEQFFGPGTRLTVL.

There are many counts of this clonotype. This chain links TRBV28 with TRBJ1-5; a possible D gene is TRBD1 (6 bases). CDR1 and CDR2 from the germline V gene are MDHEN and SYDVKM. Trimming cost V 5 bases and J 4 bases, with 15 bases left between them. This CDR3 region has 15 residues. CDR3 sequence reads: CASSRVGQLNQPQHF. CDR3 DNA sequence: TGTGCCAGCAGTCGGGTAGGACAGCTTAATCAGCCCCAGCATTTT. The full variable domain, rest sourced from reference TRBV28 and TRBJ1-5, is DVKVTQSSRYLVKRTGEKVFLECVQDMDHENMFWYRQDPGLGLRLIYFSYDVKMKEKGDIPEGYSVSREKKERFSLILESASTNQTSMYLCASSRVGQLNQPQHFGDGTRLSIL.

This clonotype was seen repeatedly, ten times or more. The chain couples TRBV20-1 to TRBJ1-1; 9 bases map to TRBD1. Germline loops: CDR1 DFQATT, CDR2 SNEGSKA (reference sequence). The CDR3 sequence is 14 residues long. The trim removed 2 bases at V and 7 bases at J, leaving 8 bases unmatched. The CDR3 region is CSARPGTGSGEAFF. CDR3 DNA sequence: TGCAGTGCTAGACCCGGGACAGGGAGCGGTGAAGCTTTCTTT.

In its sample, this clonotype was seen a few times. This CDR3 reads CASSLEGRTNEKLFF. The CDR3 DNA reads as TGTGCCAGCAGCTTAGAAGGCAGGACTAATGAAAAACTGTTTTTT. The chain joins TRBV11-2 to TRBJ1-4; D unclear. The CDR3 consists of 15 residues. V gave up 0 bases and J gave up 2 bases, with 7 bases separating them. From germline, CDR1 is SGHAT and CDR2 FQNNGV.

The sample holds many counts of this clonotype. The chain combines TRBV13 with TRBJ2-3; the match to TRBD2 covers 15 bases. CDR3 length: 20 residues. V shed 5 bases and J 4 bases; nucleotides not matched to a gene: 16. The V gene's germline CDR1 is PRHDT and CDR2 FYEKMQ (reference sequence). CDR3 nucleotide sequence: TGTGCCAGCAGCACACTACGGACTAGCGGGGGGGCCGTGGGGGCAGATACGCAGTATTTT. Translating gives CASSTLRTSGGAVGADTQYF.

The V call is TRBV9, the J call TRBJ2-7, with TRBD2 matching over 7 bases. J was trimmed by 3 bases and V by 4 bases; bases with no gene match: 13. Germline V gene lookup returns CDR1 SGDLS and CDR2 YYNGEE. The CDR3 has 16 amino acids. The CDR3 sequence is CASSLFGRRQNYEQYF. CDR3 bases: TGTGCCAGCAGCCTATTCGGGAGGCGACAGAACTACGAGCAGTACTTC.

The CDR3 DNA sequence: TGTGCCACCAGTGGATTTGGCACAGATACGCAGTATTTT. It translates to CATSGFGTDTQYF. The chain links TRBV24-1 to TRBJ2-3; D is unclear. Per germline, CDR1 KGHDR and CDR2 SFDVKD. Trimming stripped 5 bases from V and 1 base from J, with 6 bases between. CDR3 length equals 13 residues.

The CDR3 DNA follows: TGTGCCAGCAGCCAAGCAGGGACTAATGAAAAACTGTTTTTT. It codes for CASSQAGTNEKLFF. The chain links TRBV3-1 to TRBJ1-4; maybe TRBD1 (5 bases). This CDR3 has 14 amino acids. Trimming took off 1 base at V and 2 bases at J, with 5 bases between the two ends. Germline lookup yields CDR1 LGHDT and CDR2 YNNKEL (reference sequence).

J is TRBJ1-3 and V is TRBV10-3; TRBD1 agrees at 9 bases. The CDR3 contains 18 residues. Germline V gives CDR1 ENHRY, CDR2 SYGVKD. Trimming removed 0 bases from V and 0 bases from J; junction bases left unmatched: 6. In nucleotides, the CDR3 is TGTGCCATCAGTGAGTCGAAGGGGGACAGGGTCTCTGGAAACACCATATATTTT. Its protein product is CAISESKGDRVSGNTIYF.

The V gene is TRBV24-1, the J gene TRBJ1-2, with TRBD1 matching 7 bases. In germline, CDR1 is KGHDR, CDR2 SFDVKD. V shed 4 bases, J shed 5 bases, and the junction held 12 bases outside the gene matches. This CDR3 is built from 16 residues. The CDR3 DNA reads TGTGCCACCAGTGAGCGCCGGGACAGCTATAGTTATGGCTACACCTTC. Protein sequence: CATSERRDSYSYGYTF.

The CDR3 sequence is CASSFSQRYTGELFF. CDR3 nucleotides: TGTGCCAGCAGCTTTTCACAGAGGTACACCGGGGAGCTGTTTTTT. The V gene is TRBV11-2, the J gene TRBJ2-2; the D is unclear. The CDR3 contains 15 residues. The germline V and J ends were trimmed by 3 bases and 3 bases, with 11 bases remaining between them. Germline V gene sequence: CDR1 SGHAT, CDR2 FQNNGV.

This clonotype counts as medium-sized. The rearrangement uses TRBV15 and TRBJ2-3, with 11 bases that match TRBD2. V shed 0 bases and J 6 bases; nucleotides not matched to a gene: 11. This CDR3 contains 18 residues. Germline CDR1 LNHNV, CDR2 YYDKDF (reference sequence). The CDR3 here is CATSRDTLAGALGDTQYF. CDR3 sequence (DNA): TGTGCCACCAGCAGAGATACACTAGCGGGGGCCCTGGGGGATACGCAGTATTTT.